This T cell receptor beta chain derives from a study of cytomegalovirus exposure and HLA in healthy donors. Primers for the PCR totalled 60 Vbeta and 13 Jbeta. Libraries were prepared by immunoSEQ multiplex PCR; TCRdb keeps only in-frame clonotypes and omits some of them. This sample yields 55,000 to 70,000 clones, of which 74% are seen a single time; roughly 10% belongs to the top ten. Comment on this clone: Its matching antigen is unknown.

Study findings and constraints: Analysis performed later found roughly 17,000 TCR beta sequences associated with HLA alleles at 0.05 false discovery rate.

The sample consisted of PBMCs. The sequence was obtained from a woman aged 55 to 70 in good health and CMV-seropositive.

CDR3: CSVEGDRGHEQYF. DNA for the CDR3: TGCAGCGTTGAGGGGGACAGGGGGCACGAGCAGTACTTC. The chain combines TRBV29-1 with TRBJ2-7, with 12 bases matching TRBD1. The ends lost 3 bases at V and 5 bases at J; junction bases unmatched: 2. This CDR3 comprises 13 residues. The germline V gene has CDR1 SQVTM and CDR2 ANQGSEA.